The clone carrying this T cell receptor (beta chain) was seen just once. This record comes from a study of cytomegalovirus exposure and HLA in healthy donors. In the PCR, 60 Vbeta and 13 Jbeta primers were used. Profiling relied on immunoSEQ multiplex PCR, and the TCRdb table lists in-frame clones only, not all of them. This sample has 130,000 to 150,000 clones, with 70% to 80% found just once. Sequencing was done on a sample of PBMCs. The receptor was derived from a female donor in good health and CMV-seronegative.

CDR3 bases: TGTGCCAGCAGTTCACTAGCGGGGTACTACAATGAGCAGTTCTTC. The encoded protein is CASSSLAGYYNEQFF. The chain employs TRBV27 and TRBJ2-1, with 10 bases fitting TRBD2. V was pared by 4 bases and J by 3 bases, with 3 bases of the junction left unmatched. The CDR3 is 15 amino acids. Germline lookup yields CDR1 MNHEY and CDR2 SMNVEV (reference sequence).